Reported below is one T cell receptor beta chain. Its target is unknown. V was shortened by 1 base and J by 5 bases, with 8 bases between the two germline ends. CDR1 and CDR2 from the germline V gene are PRHDT and FYEKMQ (reference sequence). The CDR3 sequence is 13 residues long. Here immunoSEQ multiplex PCR was the method, and the copy in TCRdb shows in-frame clones only, minus some. The sample comprises about 48,000 clones, over 75% of which are singletons, and roughly 5.2% rests with the top ten. The data originate from a study of T cell responses to AZD1222 COVID-19 vaccine. Study findings and constraints: Females outnumbered males among donors, who were mostly white British; clonal diversity was possibly underestimated.

The sequencing used peripheral blood, collected 28 days after the second AZD1222 dose. The receptor was isolated from an adult who received the AZD1222 COVID-19 vaccine. The chain recombines TRBV13 with TRBJ1-1, with D hard to call. The CDR3 region has the DNA TGTGCCAGCAGCTTAGCTGCTAGAACTGAAGCTTTCTTT. It yields the protein CASSLAARTEAFF.